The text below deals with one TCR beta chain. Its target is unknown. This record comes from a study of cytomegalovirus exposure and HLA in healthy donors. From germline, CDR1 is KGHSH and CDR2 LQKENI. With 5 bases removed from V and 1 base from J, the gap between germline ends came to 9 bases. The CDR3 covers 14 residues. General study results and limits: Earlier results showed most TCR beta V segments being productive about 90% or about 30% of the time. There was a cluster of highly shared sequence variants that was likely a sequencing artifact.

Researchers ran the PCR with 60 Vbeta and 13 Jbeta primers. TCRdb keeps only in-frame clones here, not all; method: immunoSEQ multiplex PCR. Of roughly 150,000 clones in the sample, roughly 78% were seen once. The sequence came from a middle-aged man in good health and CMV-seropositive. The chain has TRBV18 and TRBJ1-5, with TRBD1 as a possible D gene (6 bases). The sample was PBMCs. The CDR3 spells CASSIGTSNQPQHF. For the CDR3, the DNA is TGTGCCAGCTCAATCGGGACAAGCAATCAGCCCCAGCATTTT.